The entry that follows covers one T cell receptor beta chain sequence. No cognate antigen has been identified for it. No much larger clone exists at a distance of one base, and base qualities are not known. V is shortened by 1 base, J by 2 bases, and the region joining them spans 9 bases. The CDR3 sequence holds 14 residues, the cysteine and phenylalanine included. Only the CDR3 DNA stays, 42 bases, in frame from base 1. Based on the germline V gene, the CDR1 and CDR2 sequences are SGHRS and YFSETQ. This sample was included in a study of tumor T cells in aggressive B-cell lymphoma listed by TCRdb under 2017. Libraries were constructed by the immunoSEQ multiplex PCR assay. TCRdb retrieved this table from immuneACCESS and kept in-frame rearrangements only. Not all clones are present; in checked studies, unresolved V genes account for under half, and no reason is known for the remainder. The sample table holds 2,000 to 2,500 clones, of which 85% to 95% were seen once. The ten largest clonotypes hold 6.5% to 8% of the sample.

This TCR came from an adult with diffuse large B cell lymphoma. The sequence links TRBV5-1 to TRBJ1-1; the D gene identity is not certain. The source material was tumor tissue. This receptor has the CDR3 CASSLFVANTEAFF. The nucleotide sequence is TGCGCCAGCAGCTTGTTTGTGGCAAACACTGAAGCTTTCTTT.